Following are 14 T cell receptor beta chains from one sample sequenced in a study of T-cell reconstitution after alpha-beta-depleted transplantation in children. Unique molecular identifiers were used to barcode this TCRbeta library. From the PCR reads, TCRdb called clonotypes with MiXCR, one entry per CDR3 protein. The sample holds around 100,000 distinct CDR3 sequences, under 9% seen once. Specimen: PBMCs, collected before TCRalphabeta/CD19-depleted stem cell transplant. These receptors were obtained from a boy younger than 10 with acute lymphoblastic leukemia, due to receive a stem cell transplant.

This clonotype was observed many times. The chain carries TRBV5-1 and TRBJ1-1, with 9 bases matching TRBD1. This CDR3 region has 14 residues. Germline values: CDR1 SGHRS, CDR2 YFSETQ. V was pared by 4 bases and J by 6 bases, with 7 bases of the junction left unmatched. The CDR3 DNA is TGCGCCAGCAGCGCGGGACAGGGAGGAGCTGAAGCTTTCTTT. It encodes CASSAGQGGAEAFF.

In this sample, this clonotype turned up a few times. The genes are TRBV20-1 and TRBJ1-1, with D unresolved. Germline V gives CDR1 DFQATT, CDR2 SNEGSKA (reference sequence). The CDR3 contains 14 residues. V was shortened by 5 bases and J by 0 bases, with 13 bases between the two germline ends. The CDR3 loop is CSARSGRLNTEAFF. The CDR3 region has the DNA TGCAGTGCTCGCAGCGGGCGGTTGAACACTGAAGCTTTCTTT.

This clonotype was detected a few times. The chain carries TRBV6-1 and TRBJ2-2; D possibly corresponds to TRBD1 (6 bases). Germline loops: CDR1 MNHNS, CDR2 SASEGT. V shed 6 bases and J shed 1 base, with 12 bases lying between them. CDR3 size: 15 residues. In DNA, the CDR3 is TGTGCCAGCAGGCGACAGGCTCTGAACACCGGGGAGCTGTTTTTT. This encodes CASRRQALNTGELFF.

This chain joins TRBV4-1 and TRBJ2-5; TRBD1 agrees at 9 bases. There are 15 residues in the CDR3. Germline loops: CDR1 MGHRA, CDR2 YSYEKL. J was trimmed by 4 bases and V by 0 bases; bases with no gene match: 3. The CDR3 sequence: CASSQDQGQGETQYF. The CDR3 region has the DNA TGCGCCAGCAGCCAAGATCAGGGACAGGGAGAGACCCAGTACTTC.

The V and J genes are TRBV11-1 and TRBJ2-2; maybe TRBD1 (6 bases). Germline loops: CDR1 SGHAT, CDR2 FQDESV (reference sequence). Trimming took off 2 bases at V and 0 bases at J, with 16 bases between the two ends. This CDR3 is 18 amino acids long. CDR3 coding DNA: TGTGCCAGCAGCTTAAGAGGGGCAGGGACATCGAACACCGGGGAGCTGTTTTTT. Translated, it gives CASSLRGAGTSNTGELFF.

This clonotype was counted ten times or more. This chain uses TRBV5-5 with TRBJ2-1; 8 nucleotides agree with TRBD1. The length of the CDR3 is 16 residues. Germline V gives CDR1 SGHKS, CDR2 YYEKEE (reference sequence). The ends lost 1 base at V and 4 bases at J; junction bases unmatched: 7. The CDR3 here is CASSLRTGSTYNEQFF. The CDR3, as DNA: TGTGCCAGCAGCTTGCGGACAGGGTCAACATACAATGAGCAGTTCTTC.

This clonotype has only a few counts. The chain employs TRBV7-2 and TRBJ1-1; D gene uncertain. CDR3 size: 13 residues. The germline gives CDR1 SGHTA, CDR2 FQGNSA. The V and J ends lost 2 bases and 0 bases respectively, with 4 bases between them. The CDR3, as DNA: TGTGCCAGCAGCTTACAAATGAACACTGAAGCTTTCTTT. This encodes CASSLQMNTEAFF.

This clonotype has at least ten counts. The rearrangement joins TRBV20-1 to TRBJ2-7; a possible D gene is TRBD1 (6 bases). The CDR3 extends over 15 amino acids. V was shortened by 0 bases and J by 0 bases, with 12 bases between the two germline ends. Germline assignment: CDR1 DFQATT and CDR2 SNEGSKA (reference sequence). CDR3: CSARDLRDISYEQYF. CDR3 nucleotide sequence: TGCAGTGCTAGAGATCTCAGGGACATCTCCTACGAGCAGTACTTC.

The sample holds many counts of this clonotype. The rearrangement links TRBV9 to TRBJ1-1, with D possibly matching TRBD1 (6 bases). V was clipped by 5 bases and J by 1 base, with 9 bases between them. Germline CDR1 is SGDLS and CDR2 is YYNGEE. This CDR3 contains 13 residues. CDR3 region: CASSYRANTEAFF. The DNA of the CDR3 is TGTGCCAGCAGTTACAGGGCGAACACTGAAGCTTTCTTT.

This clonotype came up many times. CDR3 nucleotide sequence: TGCGCCAGCAGCTTAATTGGACAGGGGTTTCTCGAGCAGTACTTC. It codes for CASSLIGQGFLEQYF. V is TRBV5-1 and J is TRBJ2-7, with TRBD1 identical over 9 bases. Germline assignment: CDR1 SGHRS and CDR2 YFSETQ. This CDR3 is 15 amino acids long. The V gene end was trimmed by 2 bases and the J gene end by 6 bases; junction bases not matched to a gene: 9.

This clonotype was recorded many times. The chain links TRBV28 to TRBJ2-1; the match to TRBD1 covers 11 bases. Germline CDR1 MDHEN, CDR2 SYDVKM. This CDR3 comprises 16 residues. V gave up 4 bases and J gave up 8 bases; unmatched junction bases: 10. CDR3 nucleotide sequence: TGTGCCAGCAGTTCCTTCGGACAGGGGGCTAAGGATGAGCAGTTCTTC. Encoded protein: CASSSFGQGAKDEQFF.

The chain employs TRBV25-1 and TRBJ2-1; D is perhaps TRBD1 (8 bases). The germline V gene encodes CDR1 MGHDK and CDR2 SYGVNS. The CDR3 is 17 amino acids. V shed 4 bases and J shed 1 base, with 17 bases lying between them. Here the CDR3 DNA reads TGTGCCAGCAGTGCTACTCACAGGGGGGGGTCCTACAATGAGCAGTTCTTC. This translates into CASSATHRGGSYNEQFF.

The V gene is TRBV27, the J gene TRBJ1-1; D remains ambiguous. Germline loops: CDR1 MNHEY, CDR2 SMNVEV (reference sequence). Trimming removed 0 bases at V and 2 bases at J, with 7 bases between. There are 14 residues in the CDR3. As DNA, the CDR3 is TGTGCCAGCAGTTTATCTCAGCTAAACACTGAAGCTTTCTTT. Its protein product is CASSLSQLNTEAFF.

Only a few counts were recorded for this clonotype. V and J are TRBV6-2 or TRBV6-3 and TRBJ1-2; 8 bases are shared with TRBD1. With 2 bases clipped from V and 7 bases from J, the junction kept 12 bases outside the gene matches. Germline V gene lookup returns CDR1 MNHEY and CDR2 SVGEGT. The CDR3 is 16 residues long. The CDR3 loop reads CASSYPPQTGVRGYTF. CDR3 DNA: TGTGCCAGCAGTTACCCGCCCCAGACAGGGGTACGTGGCTACACCTTC.